This T cell receptor beta chain was captured in a study of cytomegalovirus exposure and HLA in healthy donors (dated by TCRdb to the late 2010s). Background for the entire study: According to an earlier analysis of a few hundred of the donors, some 180 million T cells yielded roughly 110 million unique TCR beta sequences and about 300 Gb of sequence data. Approximately 310 gigabases of sequencing data and 78 million or so unique TCR sequences were included in an early release covering several hundred HLA-typed donors. Of the roughly 400 genotyped donors, approximately 83% fell in the genetic ancestry cluster associated with self-reported Caucasian donors. The study aimed to test whether signatures of past pathogen exposure could be identified by cataloging public T cell receptors. Using immunosequencing, the study profiled T cell repertoires from 640 or so subjects and related those repertoires to cytomegalovirus serostatus. Along with the approximately 700-subject first cohort, a separate validation cohort of over a hundred different subjects was used. The study combined high-throughput TCR immunosequencing, statistical association of individual TCRs with disease status, and machine learning to predict cytomegalovirus infection status. In a later analysis, previously published TCR beta repertoires from about 670 donors were re-analyzed and high-resolution HLA genotyping was added so that TCR occurrence patterns could be studied. Rather than drawing on any new phenotypic data, the later analysis identified candidate immune exposures from TCR beta sequences and the way those sequences occurred across donors. An earlier analysis of a few hundred of the donors applied high-throughput TCR beta sequencing to assess whether each TCR beta V gene segment acted as functional or pseudogenic. Donor age, sex, ethnicity and CMV serostatus were collected together with the repertoire data. In a later genetic analysis, genome-wide SNP genotypes for about 65% of the roughly 670 donors were used, and that subset was treated as a discovery cohort. All discovery cohort repertoires had been generated on a single sequencing platform. HLA typing covered class I and class II loci at four-digit resolution. Typing coverage varied by locus: roughly 620-640 donors for A, B, C, DRB1 and DQB1; approximately 500 for DQA1; nearly 610 for DPA1; 450 to 480 for DPB1. About 5 DR-DQ haplotypes were handled as single units for association and clustering, since linkage in the cohort was strong. Across some 400 genotyped donors of the cohort, an average of about 240,000 unique TCR beta nucleotide sequences per donor were sequenced, and 15% to 20% of those sequences were non-productive. The paper's findings and limits, for the study overall: Assigning TCR associations to individual alleles was difficult when HLA alleles, especially DR and DQ, strongly co-occurred. CMV serostatus was the only immune exposure information available for the cohort. Linkage disequilibrium might explain the correlated functional status among segregating V segments, but an unknown experimental factor could not be excluded. A cluster of highly shared sequence variants was judged likely to represent a technical artifact of the sequencing pipeline. A later genetic analysis associated a missense DCLRE1C variant with V-gene and J-gene trimming of TCR beta chains, and an independent cohort replicated the association. Presence/absence analyses assumed roughly uniform sequencing depth across donors, an assumption that may not hold. A later analysis associated 17,000 or so TCR beta sequences with specific HLA alleles at a false discovery rate of 0.05. Because HLA typing was missing for some donors at each locus, association tests included only the typed subset. In the study, 150 to 200 TCR beta chains were listed as associated with cytomegalovirus. In a later analysis, TCR association rates were found to vary across HLA loci, with the most associated TCRs seen for DRB1 alleles and the fewest for HLA-C alleles. The cohort was sequenced for TCR beta chains only, and without alpha or paired-chain data the features that could be detected were limited. Compared with equally common non-associated chains, HLA-associated TCR beta chains in a later analysis were more clonally expanded and had lower generation probabilities. A further reported finding was that TCR beta sequences accurately predicted the HLA-A and HLA-B alleles for most subjects in the first cohort. Because counts were too low, 15 to 20 rarely observed V segments, including chromosome 9 orphons, were excluded from the earlier analysis of 587 of the donors. In a later analysis, most CMV-associated TCR beta chains were found to appear HLA-restricted, with HLA associations seemingly driven largely by CMV exposure. In vitro tests confirmed that a few of the cytomegalovirus-associated TCR beta chains recognize cytomegalovirus antigens. According to a later analysis, parvovirus B19, influenza, CMV and Epstein-Barr virus appeared linked to several top co-occurrence clusters. Most TCR sequences were seen in very few donors, while some public TCRs were found in many individuals. In an earlier analysis of about 600 of the donors, most TCR beta V segments appeared in productive rearrangements about 87% or about 30% of the time, broadly matching IMGT annotations. The 87-base-pair reads could not distinguish some IMGT-functional V segments, including TRBV6-2 and TRBV6-3, so those segments were excluded. The classifier was reported to diagnose cytomegalovirus status with high specificity and sensitivity in both the original and validation cohorts. According to a later genetic analysis, donors in an Asian-associated ancestry cluster had fewer N-insertions in productive TCRs than the approximately 700-donor mean. It was suggested by the authors that the approach could potentially be generalized to other disease states and immunological phenotypes.

On this clone: Its antigen has not been determined. The input lacks base qualities; no much larger clone sits a single base away.

Libraries were built with the immunoSEQ multiplex PCR assay. For the multiplex PCR, a mixture combining 60 forward primers for TCR Vbeta segments and 13 reverse primers for TCR Jbeta segments was used. The CDR3 region of rearranged TCR beta genes was amplified from genomic DNA with a multiplex PCR assay. The Illumina HiSeq System was used to sequence the amplified TCR beta libraries as 87-base-pair reads. On the study's bioinformatics: In a later analysis, 70 million to 95 million unique TCR beta chains were counted across the 650 to 700 repertoires, and approximately 11 million of these chains were shared by at least two donors. Raw reads were error-corrected and collapsed into unique sequences with a nearest-neighbor algorithm that merged closely related sequences to remove PCR and sequencing errors. Alignment of CDR3 sequences to IMGT reference sequences was used to assign V, D and J gene segments. Each retained sequence needed at least a six-nucleotide match to both a V gene segment and a J gene segment. Rearrangements were classified as productive when the CDR3 lacked stop codons and remained in frame with V and J, and all other rearrangements were classified as non-productive. CDR3 was defined according to IMGT convention as the region running from the second conserved V-encoded cysteine to the conserved J-encoded phenylalanine. Sequences without an unambiguous match to a single V gene segment were excluded from the earlier analysis of several hundred of the donors. In an earlier analysis of about 590 of the donors, a V segment was called functional when productive rearrangements were above 56.7%, and segregating when the standard deviation between donors exceeded 5%. A statistical classification framework was built for diagnosing cytomegalovirus status from the catalog of TCR beta chain sequences. In a later analysis, TCR nucleotide sequences were compared against IMGT/GENE-DB human TR gene sequences so that V and J genes could be assigned. The TCRdist pipeline was used in a later analysis to assign CDR3 sequences and most-parsimonious VDJ recombination scenarios. In a later analysis, each TCR beta chain was defined by its CDR3 amino acid sequence together with its V-gene family, and reads without a unique V-gene family were excluded. In a later analysis, several hundred highly shared, low-generation-probability nucleotide sequences were removed to address suspected cross-contamination and a sequencing artifact. For each public chain, a later analysis derived a clonal expansion index from normalized ranks of inferred template counts within each repertoire. In a later analysis, generation probabilities were computed using a VDJ recombination model fitted to out-of-frame rearrangements, and the results were checked against IGoR. In a later analysis, TCR-TCR, TCR-HLA and TCR-CMV co-occurrence was scored with hypergeometric tests, and a repertoire-size bias correction was applied to TCR pairs. To estimate false discovery rates, a later analysis permuted the HLA or CMV assignments 20 times. In a later analysis, co-occurring TCRs were grouped using DBSCAN, with TCRdist sequence similarity added in when clustering inside HLA-allele-positive subsets. Repertoires with fewer than 30,000 or more than 120,000 public chains were left out of co-occurrence clustering, as were about five repertoires with anomalous nucleotide sharing. Held by TCRdb, this immuneACCESS table contains in-frame sequences only and omits some clones. Under half of the omission traces to an unresolved V gene where checked; the cause of the rest is unknown. From that table come the V and J calls and clone size; the DNA was used to work out D and trimming. Here the sample has over 110,000 clones; roughly four fifths occur a single time. The ten largest clones represent approximately 2.3% of the sample.

The germline ends are 34 bases apart after V is trimmed by 4 bases and J by 3 bases. From the germline V gene, CDR1 is MDHEN and CDR2 is SYDVKM. The CDR3 holds 21 amino acids from the cysteine to the phenylalanine. Just the 63-base CDR3 DNA is kept, in frame starting at base 1. In total, more than 500 healthy bone marrow donors made up the cohort. At the time of sampling, every cohort member was nominally healthy, though immune exposures that went unrecorded were likely present. The donor was CMV seronegative and was included in the group of approximately 350 seronegative cohort members. A peripheral blood sample was provided by each donor, and peripheral blood mononuclear cells were used for TCR beta sequencing. The Qiagen DNeasy Blood Extraction Kit was used to extract genomic DNA from the blood cell samples.

The rearranged chain carries TRBV28 and TRBJ2-7; a weak D assignment points to TRBD2 (7 bases agree). The sequenced sample was PBMCs. This receptor was taken from a male donor in good health and CMV-seronegative. DNA sequence: TGTGCCAGCAGTTCCCCCCCTGCCCTCAAGGGGGGTATAGCGGGCTACTACGAGCAGTACTTC. Translated, it reads CASSSPPALKGGIAGYYEQYF.